This T cell receptor (beta chain) was documented in a study of memory CD4+ T cells and cytomegalovirus serostatus (dated by TCRdb to between 2019 and 2020). Regarding the study in general: The 35 or so healthy Belgian adults in the cohort included 9 who were CMV seropositive and around 25 who were CMV seronegative. The study sequenced CD4+ memory TCRbeta repertoires of a Belgian cohort with known cytomegalovirus serostatus to replicate a published TCR-based CMV serostatus classifier. Study-level results and caveats: A median bootstrapped AUC of around 0.95 with a 95% CI of 0.76-1.00 was achieved on the Belgian cohort by the original-framework classifier. Among the 150 to 200 previously reported CMV-associated TCRbeta sequences, some 62 showed up in the CD4+ memory repertoires, with each one found in between one and five individuals. Only CD4+CD45RO+ memory cells were sequenced, unlike the original study, which covered naive and memory CD4+ and CD8+ populations. For CMV serostatus prediction, a median bootstrapped AUC of approximately 0.95 was reached with the original framework, and a median bootstrapped AUC of 0.91 was reached with a US-trained random forest. The results were read as suggesting that the CMV-associated TCR signature is, for the most part, present in the CD4+ memory repertoire.

Notes on this clone: Its antigen remains undetermined. Base qualities are not provided; no much larger clone lies one nucleotide away.

Single viable CD3+CD4+CD8-CD45RO+ cells were sorted as memory CD4+ T cells on a FACSAria II. CMV serostatus was assessed using a Roche Elecsys assay, by which serum IgG against CMV pp150, pp28, p38 and p52 was detected. Following thawing, total CD4+ T cells were enriched through positive selection using CD4 magnetic microbeads. The samples came from a separate study whose specific focus was interrogating the CD4+ T cell memory repertoire. Peripheral blood mononuclear cells were isolated and cryopreserved according to standard operating procedures, and serum was kept at -80 degrees C. The staining relied on CD3-PerCP (BW264/56), CD4-APC (RPA-T4), CD45RO-PE (UCHT1) and CD8-Pacific Orange (3B5) antibodies, and Sytox blue was used to exclude non-viable cells. Genomic DNA was extracted from sorted cells with the Quick-DNA Microprep Kit. TCRbeta DNA was amplified with the immunoSEQ hsTCRbeta kit following the manufacturer's protocol. An Illumina MiSeq instrument was used to sequence the TCRbeta libraries. The paper's data handling went like this. Once out-of-frame sequences had been removed, 2,204,828 distinct TCRbeta sequences were left, which works out to an average of approximately 70,000 per individual. Two values were used to score each individual: the count of 150 to 200 previously reported CMV-associated TCRbeta sequences and the total count of productive distinct TCRbeta sequences. A beta-binomial model was reimplemented in Python, and scikit-learn random forests with default parameters were trained on data from the US cohort. Classifier performance on the Belgian cohort was reported as the median AUC with percentile confidence intervals calculated over 10,000 bootstrap iterations. The clones in this table, taken by TCRdb from immuneACCESS, are in-frame only. Not every clone is retained; where verified, under half of the shortfall comes from an unresolved V gene, and the cause of the rest is unknown. V, J and clone size derive from that table, while D and trimming were established from the DNA sequence. Here the sample has about 60,000 clones; approximately 86% occur a single time. The top ten constitute around 0.5% of the sample.

The CDR3 measures 14 amino acids from cysteine to phenylalanine. Only CDR3 DNA is held: 42 bases, read in frame from base 1. As encoded in the germline V gene (reference sequence), CDR1 is GTSNPN while CDR2 is SVGIG. The source of this sequence is an adult in good health and CMV-seronegative. Some clones in this sample may be carry-over from other donors' samples. Sequencing was performed on memory CD4+ T cells from blood. The rearranged segments are TRBV30 and TRBJ2-5; a weak D assignment points to TRBD2 (6 bases agree). The last part of the DNA fits TRBJ2-7 better; the J call may be wrong. The DNA reads TGTGCCTGGAAGGGGAGCGGAGGGGTTTACGAGCAGTACTTC. This gives the protein CAWKGSGGVYEQYF.